This T cell receptor (beta chain) was observed in a study of Graves' ophthalmopathy and Graves' hyperthyroidism. V was pared by 5 bases and J by 0 bases, with 13 bases between. The CDR3 covers 15 residues. CDR1 and CDR2 (germline): MDHEN, SYDVKM. Scientists amplified the TCR beta CDR3 regions from RNA transcripts. Amplification began with first-round RT-PCR using HTBI primers, then second-round multiplex PCR was performed. From the multiplex PCR reads, TCRdb called clonotypes with MiXCR, one entry per CDR3 protein. The sample comprises more than 300,000 distinct CDR3 sequences, 15% of which are singletons, and about 7% rests with the top ten. This clonotype was counted at least ten times.

Sequenced material: peripheral blood. J is TRBJ1-1 and V is TRBV28; no reliable D call. This sequence was found in a woman under 30 with stable Graves' hyperthyroidism. The CDR3 nucleotides are TGTGCCAGCAGTACTGGACGGCATCTGAACACTGAAGCTTTCTTT. Amino acids: CASSTGRHLNTEAFF.